Sequencing of this TCR beta chain was carried out in a study of glioma-infiltrating T cells. Study results and limitations: Non-neoplastic patients had below-expected tissue-blood divergence, while all gliomas exceeded expectation. Only very few CDR3 sequences appeared in both tissue and blood.

Amplification of TCR alpha and beta CDR3 regions from RNA used iRepertoire nested multiplex PCR. TCRdb used MiXCR to reprocess the multiplex PCR reads, holding one entry per CDR3 protein. The table records about 140,000 distinct CDR3 sequences, approximately 40% of them present only once. This clonotype was recorded only once. Its specificity is not known. The CDR3 sequence is 15 residues long. The sample taken for sequencing was glioma tissue, nonneoplastic brain tissue, or PBMCs (not recorded which). The chain joins TRBV12-3 or TRBV12-4 to TRBJ2-3, with D possibly matching TRBD2 (5 bases). The J call may be mistaken, given a closer DNA end match to TRBJ2-7. This receptor was taken from a human donor with low-grade glioma or glioblastoma, undergoing nonglioma brain surgery, or in good health (not recorded which). CDR3: CASSLDLGTAHEQYF. CDR3 coding DNA: TGTGCCAGCAGTTTGGACTTGGGTACAGCTCACGAGCAGTACTTC.